One sample yielded the 13 T cell receptor beta chains listed below, sequenced in a study of T cell responses to AZD1222 COVID-19 vaccine. The data were produced by immunoSEQ multiplex PCR, yet TCRdb's version contains in-frame clones alone and is incomplete. The repertoire holds some 150,000 clones, with approximately 90% as singletons. The source material was peripheral blood, sampled 28 days after the second AZD1222 dose. The receptors here all came from an adult who received the AZD1222 COVID-19 vaccine.

This chain uses TRBV2 with TRBJ2-7; D possibly uses TRBD1 or TRBD2 (5 bases each). Germline assignment: CDR1 SNHLY and CDR2 FYNNEI. V was clipped by 6 bases and J by 7 bases, with 13 bases between them. The CDR3 is made up of 12 amino acids. The CDR3 region is CASRGDLGEQYF. The CDR3 DNA sequence: TGTGCCAGCAGGGGGGACCTGGGGGAGCAGTACTTC.

The chain employs TRBV2 and TRBJ2-5; no definite D call. The germline V gene encodes CDR1 SNHLY and CDR2 FYNNEI. With 4 bases removed from V and 5 bases from J, the gap between germline ends came to 5 bases. This CDR3 comprises 11 residues. The CDR3 DNA reads as TGTGCCAGCAGTGTCGGGGAGACCCAGTACTTC. Its translation is CASSVGETQYF.

The chain carries TRBV9 and TRBJ2-2; the D gene is possibly TRBD1 (6 bases). Trimming removed 3 bases at V and 6 bases at J, with 18 bases between. The CDR3 extends over 16 amino acids. CDR1 and CDR2 from the germline V gene are SGDLS and YYNGEE. CDR3 coding DNA: TGTGCCAGCAGCGGAACTAGGGGGAGATGGGCCGGGGAGCTGTTTTTT. It codes for CASSGTRGRWAGELFF.

The V gene is TRBV6-1, the J gene TRBJ1-4, with 7 bases identical to TRBD1. V lost 4 bases, J lost 8 bases, and 13 bases stayed unmatched. CDR1 is MNHNS, CDR2 SASEGT, per germline. The CDR3 loop spans 16 amino acids. The CDR3: CASSVGPTGAREKLFF. The CDR3 nucleotides read TGTGCCAGCAGTGTGGGTCCTACAGGGGCTCGGGAAAAACTGTTTTTT.

This sequence joins TRBV6-5 and TRBJ1-5; D gene uncertain. The CDR3 has 14 amino acids. V lost 7 bases to trimming and J lost 4 bases, with 14 bases between them. Germline V lookup: CDR1 MNHEY, CDR2 SVGAGI. The CDR3 region has the DNA TGTGCCAGCACCCCGCGCGGGCGGAATCAGCCCCAGCATTTT. Translated: CASTPRGRNQPQHF.

The chain uses TRBV7-2 and TRBJ1-1; TRBD1 might be the D (5 bases). Trimming took off 1 base at V and 1 base at J, with 10 bases between the two ends. This CDR3 comprises 15 residues. Germline V gene sequence: CDR1 SGHTA, CDR2 FQGNSA. The CDR3 sequence is CASSLGFQGNTEAFF. In nucleotides, the CDR3 is TGTGCCAGCAGCTTAGGGTTCCAGGGGAACACTGAAGCTTTCTTT.

CDR3 loop: CASSQARKIANVLTF. Here the CDR3 DNA reads TGCGCCAGCAGCCAAGCCCGCAAAATTGCCAACGTCCTGACTTTC. The chain combines TRBV4-1 with TRBJ2-6; D is uncertain. CDR1 MGHRA and CDR2 YSYEKL come from the germline V gene. The CDR3 contains 15 residues. Trimming removed 1 base from V and 7 bases from J, with 11 bases in between.

This clone is a singleton in its sample. This chain links TRBV7-3 with TRBJ2-5; the D gene could be TRBD1 or TRBD2 (5 bases each). The CDR3 consists of 14 residues. In germline, CDR1 is SGHTA, CDR2 FQGTGA. V shed 5 bases and J shed 5 bases, with 15 bases lying between them. CDR3 residues: CASSLGEPSETQYF. The CDR3 DNA follows: TGTGCCAGCAGCCTAGGGGAGCCTAGCGAGACCCAGTACTTC.

J is TRBJ1-1 and V is TRBV18, with TRBD1 matching 7 bases. Losses at the gene ends were 0 bases for V and 1 base for J; bases not matched to a gene: 2. The CDR3 spans 15 residues. The V gene's germline CDR1 is KGHSH and CDR2 LQKENI. In DNA, the CDR3 is TGTGCCAGCTCACCACCGGGACAGTCGAACACTGAAGCTTTCTTT. Protein sequence: CASSPPGQSNTEAFF. Full variable domain (remainder filled in from reference TRBV18 and TRBJ1-1): NAGVMQNPRHLVRRRGQEARLRCSPMKGHSHVYWYRQLPEEGLKFMVYLQKENIIDESGMPKERFSAEFPKEGPSILRIQQVVRGDSAAYFCASSPPGQSNTEAFFGQGTRLTVV.

This rearrangement joins TRBV19 to TRBJ2-2; 8 nucleotides line up with TRBD1. The CDR3 runs to 12 residues. In germline, CDR1 is LNHDA, CDR2 SQIVND (reference sequence). With 8 bases clipped from V and 6 bases from J, the junction kept 2 bases outside the gene matches. CDR3 loop: CASYRGSGELFF. The CDR3 region has the DNA TGTGCCAGTTACAGGGGGTCCGGGGAGCTGTTTTTT.

V gene TRBV7-8 combines with J gene TRBJ2-3; D possibly corresponds to TRBD2 (6 bases). Trimming removed 0 bases from V and 7 bases from J, with 17 bases in between. This CDR3 comprises 16 residues. Germline loops: CDR1 SGHVS, CDR2 FQNEAQ. The CDR3 loop reads CASSLAQRTGAYTQYF. The CDR3 DNA follows: TGTGCCAGCAGCTTAGCCCAGCGAACGGGAGCCTATACGCAGTATTTT.

The genes are TRBV20-1 and TRBJ2-5, with D tentatively TRBD2 (6 bases). Per germline, CDR1 DFQATT and CDR2 SNEGSKA (reference sequence). Trimming removed 3 bases at V and 2 bases at J, with 10 bases between. CDR3 size: 13 residues. CDR3 sequence reads: CSASFGLQETQYF. The CDR3 DNA follows: TGCAGTGCTAGTTTTGGACTACAAGAGACCCAGTACTTC.

The chain uses TRBV30 and TRBJ2-6, with D perhaps given as TRBD1 or TRBD2 (5 bases each). Looked up from germline, CDR1 is GTSNPN and CDR2 is SVGIG (reference sequence). The CDR3 sequence is 16 residues long. V was pared by 8 bases and J by 0 bases, with 17 bases between. The CDR3 nucleotides read TGTGCCCTCACCCGGGGCTGGGACTCTGGGGCCAACGTCCTGACTTTC. Translating it yields CALTRGWDSGANVLTF.